A single sample is the source of the 8 T cell receptor beta chains below, sequenced in a study of blood T cells in healthy people across ages. A second about 6 to 12 cycle PCR used barcoded and J-beta primers. TCRdb fed the 5' RACE reads into MiXCR, producing one record per CDR3 protein. The table records about 970,000 distinct CDR3 sequences, roughly half of them present only once. Material: blood. These TCRs come from a woman aged 55-70 years in good health.

This clonotype was detected once. The chain joins TRBV5-1 to TRBJ1-5; TRBD1 might be the D (6 bases). Germline lookup yields CDR1 SGHRS and CDR2 YFSETQ. The germline V and J ends were trimmed by 0 bases and 1 base, with 8 bases remaining between them. The CDR3 sequence is 15 residues long. The CDR3 bases are TGCGCCAGCAGCTTGGGCGGACAGAGCAATCAGCCCCAGCATTTT. It codes for CASSLGGQSNQPQHF.

Concerning this clonotype: An end of the junction does not agree with germline; a read error may underlie this. J is TRBJ2-7 and V is TRBV6-1, with unresolved D. This CDR3 has 12 residues. Germline CDR1 is MNHNS and CDR2 is SASEGT. The chain's CDR3 is CASREAAYEQYF. CDR3 sequence (DNA): TGTGCCAGCAGGGAAGCCGCTTACGAGCAGTACTTC.

The count of this clonotype is one. This chain connects TRBV12-3 or TRBV12-4 to TRBJ1-6; tentatively, D is TRBD1 (5 bases). V was shortened by 3 bases and J by 7 bases, with 13 bases between the two germline ends. The CDR3 covers 15 residues. The CDR3 region is CASSFNTGRNSPLHF. In DNA form, the CDR3 reads TGTGCCAGCAGTTTTAATACGGGGCGGAATTCACCCCTCCACTTT.

This chain joins TRBV20-1 and TRBJ2-5; TRBD2 might be the D (5 bases). The CDR3 is 15 residues long. Germline V gene lookup returns CDR1 DFQATT and CDR2 SNEGSKA (reference sequence). The V gene lost 5 bases and the J gene lost 1 base, with 17 bases spanning the gap. CDR3 nucleotides: TGCAGTGCTCCAATAAGAGGGCGGACCCAAGAGACCCAGTACTTC. Translation: CSAPIRGRTQETQYF.

This chain uses TRBV5-5 with TRBJ2-5; 7 bases line up with TRBD2. V lost 4 bases and J lost 4; bases outside the gene matches: 7. There are 14 residues in the CDR3. CDR1 is SGHKS, CDR2 YYEKEE, per germline (reference sequence). CDR3 loop: CASSRTGGSETQYF. DNA for the CDR3: TGTGCCAGCAGCCGCACGGGGGGATCAGAGACCCAGTACTTC.

This clonotype was seen a few times. The CDR3 DNA reads as TGTGCCAGCAGCTTACCCCATACCGAAGAGTACTTC. Translated: CASSLPHTEEYF. The V call is TRBV7-9, the J call TRBJ2-5; no firm D call. Trimming removed 2 bases at V and 12 bases at J, with 13 bases between. The CDR3 contains 12 residues. Germline CDR1 is SEHNR and CDR2 is FQNEAQ (reference sequence).

The V and J genes are TRBV4-1 and TRBJ1-5, with unresolved D. Germline V gene sequence: CDR1 MGHRA, CDR2 YSYEKL. This CDR3 comprises 15 residues. Trimming took off 0 bases at V and 6 bases at J, with 12 bases between the two ends. In DNA form, the CDR3 reads TGCGCCAGCAGCCAAGAAGTCAGTCTGGGTCAGCCCCAGCATTTT. Its protein product is CASSQEVSLGQPQHF.

For this clonotype: The junction and the germline gene differ at one end; a read error may be behind it. The chain links TRBV2 to TRBJ2-7; 8 nucleotides agree with TRBD1. Germline V lookup: CDR1 SNHLY, CDR2 FYNNEI. This CDR3 spans 15 amino acids. The CDR3 bases are TGTGCCAGCAGCCCCGGGACAGGTTTCTCCTACGAGCAGTCCTTC. Its protein is CASSPGTGFSYEQSF.